A single sample is the source of the 19 T cell receptor beta chains below, sequenced in a study of T cell changes during pregnancy in multiple sclerosis. Assay: immunoSEQ multiplex PCR; the TCRdb copy retains only in-frame clones and omits some. The sample lists 20,000 to 25,000 clones, around 93% seen once, with about 0.7% in the top ten. The specimen was CD4+ T cells from peripheral blood mononuclear cells, collected in the third trimester of pregnancy. The receptor set was obtained from a female donor with multiple sclerosis, enrolled in a pregnancy study.

This chain uses TRBV5-4 with TRBJ2-6; no clear D gene. CDR1 SGHNT and CDR2 YYREEE come from the germline V gene (reference sequence). With 3 bases removed from V and 0 bases from J, the gap between germline ends came to 7 bases. The CDR3 has 15 residues. The CDR3 bases are TGTGCCAGCAGCTCCGACATCTCTGGGGCCAACGTCCTGACTTTC. Its translation: CASSSDISGANVLTF.

The chain has TRBV7-2 and TRBJ2-1; TRBD2 is a possible D gene (6 bases). Germline V gene sequence: CDR1 SGHTA, CDR2 FQGNSA. V was clipped by 7 bases and J by 3 bases, with 16 bases between them. The CDR3 is 15 residues long. The CDR3: CASNLGGTFYNEQFF. The CDR3 coding sequence is TGTGCCAGCAATCTTGGGGGGACCTTCTACAATGAGCAGTTCTTC. Looking up the rest from reference TRBV7-2 and TRBJ2-1 gives the full variable domain: GAGVSQSPSNKVTEKGKDVELRCDPISGHTALYWYRQSLGQGLEFLIYFQGNSAPDKSGLPSDRFSAERTGGSVSTLTIQRTQQEDSAVYLCASNLGGTFYNEQFFGPGTRLTVL.

V usage is TRBV2 and J usage is TRBJ1-6, with 10 bases identical to TRBD1. The CDR3 extends over 13 amino acids. V gave up 7 bases and J gave up 11 bases; unmatched junction bases: 5. Germline CDR1 and CDR2: SNHLY and FYNNEI. CDR3 coding DNA: TGTGCCAGCACCCTGGACAGGGGGACACCCCTCCACTTT. Translating gives CASTLDRGTPLHF.

The chain uses TRBV6-6 and TRBJ1-5; tentative D call: TRBD1 (6 bases). V was trimmed by 6 bases and J by 7 bases, leaving 16 bases between them. CDR1 MNHNY and CDR2 SVGAGI come from the germline V gene (reference sequence). This CDR3 comprises 14 residues. CDR3 protein: CASRGQGQEQPQHF. The CDR3 bases are TGTGCCAGCAGGGGTCAGGGACAAGAGCAGCCCCAGCATTTT.

This clone has only one observation. The chain has TRBV28 and TRBJ2-7; D perhaps matches TRBD2 (5 bases). The CDR3 extends over 11 amino acids. V gave up 9 bases and J gave up 3 bases, with 9 bases separating them. CDR1 MDHEN and CDR2 SYDVKM come from the germline V gene. The CDR3 DNA reads as TGTGCCAGTGGACGGGGCTACGAGCAGTACTTC. Its translation: CASGRGYEQYF.

This chain joins TRBV7-3 and TRBJ1-6; D possibly corresponds to TRBD1 (5 bases). There are 16 residues in the CDR3. V was pared by 1 base and J by 5 bases, with 12 bases between. The germline V gene has CDR1 SGHTA and CDR2 FQGTGA. CDR3 in DNA: TGTGCCAGCAGCTTAATGCCAGGGTTTAATAATTCACCCCTCCACTTT. This sequence encodes CASSLMPGFNNSPLHF.

The V gene is TRBV15, the J gene TRBJ2-7; 10 bases map to TRBD1. Per germline, CDR1 LNHNV and CDR2 YYDKDF (reference sequence). The CDR3 sequence is 14 residues long. The trim removed 5 bases at V and 3 bases at J, leaving 4 bases unmatched. In DNA form, the CDR3 reads TGTGCCACCAGCCGGGACAGGGGAGGCTACGAGCAGTACTTC. Translated: CATSRDRGGYEQYF.

The chain recombines TRBV27 with TRBJ2-7; the match to TRBD1 covers 8 bases. Germline V gene sequence: CDR1 MNHEY, CDR2 SMNVEV (reference sequence). The CDR3 consists of 15 residues. V shed 2 bases and J 5 bases; nucleotides not matched to a gene: 8. This CDR3 reads CASSLGAGRGHEQYF. DNA of the CDR3: TGTGCCAGCAGTTTAGGAGCGGGCAGGGGGCACGAGCAGTACTTC.

The chain carries TRBV7-2 and TRBJ2-3, with D uncertain. The V gene lost 1 base and the J gene lost 6 bases, with 8 bases spanning the gap. This CDR3 has 13 amino acids. CDR1 is SGHTA and CDR2 is FQGNSA in the germline V gene. DNA for the CDR3: TGTGCCAGCAGCTTAGGCCCGCGGGATACGCAGTATTTT. Translated, it gives CASSLGPRDTQYF.

The rearrangement uses TRBV15 and TRBJ2-2, with 10 bases lining up with TRBD2. The length of the CDR3 is 17 residues. The germline V gene encodes CDR1 LNHNV and CDR2 YYDKDF (reference sequence). J lost 5 bases, V lost 1 base, and 7 bases had no gene match. The CDR3, as DNA: TGTGCCACCAGCAGAGGGGGGGCTAGCGGGGGAACCGGGGAGCTGTTTTTT. Translation gives CATSRGGASGGTGELFF. The full variable domain, rest sourced from reference TRBV15 and TRBJ2-2, is DAMVIQNPRYQVTQFGKPVTLSCSQTLNHNVMYWYQQKSSQAPKLLFHYYDKDFNNEADTPDNFQSRRPNTSFCFLDIRSPGLGDTAMYLCATSRGGASGGTGELFFGEGSRLTVL.

The gene calls are TRBV18 and TRBJ1-5; 9 bases line up with TRBD1. In germline, CDR1 is KGHSH, CDR2 LQKENI. The CDR3 totals 18 residues. V was pared by 3 bases and J by 4 bases, with 13 bases of the junction left unmatched. CDR3 DNA: TGTGCCAGCTCACCTGTGCCGGGGACAGGGCTACAAAATCAGCCCCAGCATTTT. It codes for CASSPVPGTGLQNQPQHF.

The chain links TRBV6-1 to TRBJ1-6, with TRBD1 identical over 8 bases. The V segment lost 3 bases and the J segment 13 bases; nucleotides outside the gene matches: 5. CDR3 size: 13 residues. CDR1 MNHNS and CDR2 SASEGT come from the germline V gene. This chain's CDR3 is CASSDWDRTPLHF. CDR3 coding DNA: TGTGCCAGCAGTGATTGGGACAGGACTCCCCTCCACTTT.

The V call is TRBV2, the J call TRBJ1-3; D remains unclear. CDR3 length: 14 residues. CDR1 is SNHLY and CDR2 is FYNNEI in the germline V gene. V dropped 5 bases and J dropped 1 base, with 9 bases sitting between them. DNA of the CDR3: TGTGCCAGCAGTCTCAGGAGGTCTGGAAACACCATATATTTT. Translated, it gives CASSLRRSGNTIYF.

The rearrangement joins TRBV11-2 to TRBJ2-7; 15 nucleotides align to TRBD2. From germline, CDR1 is SGHAT and CDR2 FQNNGV. V was clipped by 7 bases and J by 0 bases; unmatched bases: 13. The CDR3 extends over 19 amino acids. The CDR3 is CASKPNSGTSGGSSYEQYF. The CDR3 nucleotides are TGTGCCAGCAAACCAAATTCCGGGACTAGCGGGGGGAGCTCCTACGAGCAGTACTTC.

The genes are TRBV7-9 and TRBJ1-6, with D possibly TRBD1 on 6 matching bases. Germline CDR1 SEHNR, CDR2 FQNEAQ (reference sequence). This CDR3 has 17 amino acids. V lost 1 base and J lost 10, with 20 bases in between. CDR3 sequence (DNA): TGTGCCAGCAGCTTAGGACGGGGTGAGGGGGGGGGATCACCCCTCCACTTT. As protein: CASSLGRGEGGGSPLHF.

The CDR3, as DNA: TGTGCCAGCAGTGGGGCGGTCCCTCGGGGAGGTCAGCCCCAGCATTTT. Encoded protein: CASSGAVPRGGQPQHF. The rearrangement uses TRBV6-6 and TRBJ1-5, with D perhaps matching TRBD1 (5 bases). Germline CDR1 reads MNHNY; CDR2 reads SVGAGI (reference sequence). Trimming shortened V by 5 bases and J by 6 bases, and 20 bases separated the two germline ends. CDR3 size: 16 residues.

The chain couples TRBV2 to TRBJ1-1; no clear D gene. Trimming removed 7 bases at V and 0 bases at J, with 3 bases between. The CDR3 has 11 residues. CDR1 is SNHLY and CDR2 is FYNNEI in the germline V gene. CDR3 DNA sequence: TGTGCCAGCACCTTGAACACTGAAGCTTTCTTT. Residues: CASTLNTEAFF.

This clone was counted only a few times. The V and J genes are TRBV19 and TRBJ1-5; 8 nucleotides line up with TRBD1. V was clipped by 9 bases and J by 4 bases; unmatched bases: 11. Germline CDR1 reads LNHDA; CDR2 reads SQIVND (reference sequence). CDR3 length: 15 amino acids. CDR3 DNA sequence: TGTGCCAGCCGCCCGGACAGGGCCCGGAATCAGCCCCAGCATTTT. Amino acid sequence: CASRPDRARNQPQHF.

This sequence joins TRBV4-3 and TRBJ1-2; 11 nucleotides match TRBD1. Germline V gene sequence: CDR1 LGHNA, CDR2 YSLEER. Trimming at V came to 0 bases and at J to 3 bases, leaving 9 bases not matched to a gene. The CDR3 length is 18 residues. The CDR3 protein is CASSQDLYGTGGDYGYTF. The CDR3 coding sequence is TGCGCCAGCAGCCAAGATTTGTATGGGACAGGGGGTGACTATGGCTACACCTTC.